This record concerns one TCR beta chain sequence. This record comes from a study of blood T cell repertoires in COVID-19. Across the whole study: Donors in the United States, Italy and Spain gave samples during acute or convalescent COVID-19. PBMCs, B-cell-depleted T cells, or T cells were the source of the cDNA or gDNA that made up the material.

The CDR3 runs to 14 residues. CDR1 and CDR2 from the germline V gene are LNHDA and SQIVND (reference sequence). Germline trimming cut 4 bases from V and 7 bases from J; bases unmatched to any gene: 6. In the authors' methods: Nucleated cell number was recorded as an estimate derived from reference gene primer amplification. Clones were sequenced by immunoSEQ multiplex PCR, and TCRdb holds only the in-frame ones, with some missing. V and J calls and clone size come straight from that table; D and trimming were deduced from the DNA. The sample lists about 67,000 clones, about 89% occurring once. The sequenced sample consisted of peripheral blood. J is TRBJ2-7 and V is TRBV19, with TRBD2 matching over 11 bases. The sequence was obtained from a man aged 45 to 65 with active COVID-19. The CDR3 DNA is TGTGCCAGTAGTAACCTAGCGGGAGGTGGAGAGCAGTACTTC. Protein product: CASSNLAGGGEQYF.